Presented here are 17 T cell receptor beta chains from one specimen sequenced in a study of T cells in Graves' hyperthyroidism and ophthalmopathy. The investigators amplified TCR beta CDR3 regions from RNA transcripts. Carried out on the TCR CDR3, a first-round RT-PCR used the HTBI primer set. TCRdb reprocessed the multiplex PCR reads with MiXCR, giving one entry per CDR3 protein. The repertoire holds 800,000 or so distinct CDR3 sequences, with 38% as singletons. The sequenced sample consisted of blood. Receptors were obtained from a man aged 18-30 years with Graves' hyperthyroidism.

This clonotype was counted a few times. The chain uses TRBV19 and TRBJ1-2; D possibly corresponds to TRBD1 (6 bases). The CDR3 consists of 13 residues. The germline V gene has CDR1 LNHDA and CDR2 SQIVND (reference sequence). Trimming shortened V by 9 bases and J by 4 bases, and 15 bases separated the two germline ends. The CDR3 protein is CASRGRDIYGYTF. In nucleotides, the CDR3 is TGTGCCAGCAGGGGCCGGGACATCTATGGCTACACCTTC.

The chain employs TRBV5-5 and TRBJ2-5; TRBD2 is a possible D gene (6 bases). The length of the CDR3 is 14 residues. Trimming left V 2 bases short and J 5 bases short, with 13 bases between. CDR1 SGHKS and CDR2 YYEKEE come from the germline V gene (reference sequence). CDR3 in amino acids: CASSFRGSGETQYF. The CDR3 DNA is TGTGCCAGCAGCTTCCGGGGGAGTGGGGAGACCCAGTACTTC.

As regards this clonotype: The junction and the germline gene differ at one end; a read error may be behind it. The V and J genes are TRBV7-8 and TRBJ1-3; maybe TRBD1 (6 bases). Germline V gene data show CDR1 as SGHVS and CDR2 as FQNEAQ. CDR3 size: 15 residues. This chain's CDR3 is CASSLTTGYGNSIYF. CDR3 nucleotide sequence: TGTGCCAGCAGCTTAACTACAGGGTATGGAAACAGCATATATTTT.

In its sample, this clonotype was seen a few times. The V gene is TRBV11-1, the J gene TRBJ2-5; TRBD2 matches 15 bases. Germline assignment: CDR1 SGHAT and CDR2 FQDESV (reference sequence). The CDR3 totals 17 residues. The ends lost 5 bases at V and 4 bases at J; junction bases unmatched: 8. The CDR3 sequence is CASSLPGLAGGGETQYF. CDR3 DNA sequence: TGTGCCAGCAGCCTTCCGGGACTAGCGGGAGGTGGAGAGACCCAGTACTTC.

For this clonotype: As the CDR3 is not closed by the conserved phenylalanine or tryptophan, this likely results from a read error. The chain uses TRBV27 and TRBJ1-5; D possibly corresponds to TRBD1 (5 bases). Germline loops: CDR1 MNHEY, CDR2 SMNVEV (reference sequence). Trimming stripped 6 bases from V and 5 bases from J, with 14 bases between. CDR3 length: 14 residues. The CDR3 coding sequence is TGTGCCAGCAGCCCTGACAGAATGGATCAGCCCCAGCATCTT. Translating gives CASSPDRMDQPQHL.

CDR3 DNA: TGTGCCAGCAGTCGCACAGGGGAGCTGGGAGAGACCCAGTACTTC. It encodes CASSRTGELGETQYF. The chain has TRBV6-9 and TRBJ2-5, with 7 bases matching TRBD1. The CDR3 runs to 15 residues. In germline, CDR1 is MNHGY, CDR2 SVAAGI. V shed 5 bases and J 4 bases; nucleotides not matched to a gene: 10.

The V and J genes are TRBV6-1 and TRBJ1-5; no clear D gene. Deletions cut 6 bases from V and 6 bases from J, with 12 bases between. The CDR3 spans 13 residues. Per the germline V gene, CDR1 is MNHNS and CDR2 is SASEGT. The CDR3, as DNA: TGTGCCAGCAGCCGGGCAATAGGTCAGCCCCAGCATTTT. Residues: CASSRAIGQPQHF.

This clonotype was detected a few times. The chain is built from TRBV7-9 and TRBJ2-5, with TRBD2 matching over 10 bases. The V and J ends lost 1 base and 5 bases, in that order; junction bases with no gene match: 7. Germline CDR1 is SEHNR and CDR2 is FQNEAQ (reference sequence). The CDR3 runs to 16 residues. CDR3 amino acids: CASSLDERGGLETQYF. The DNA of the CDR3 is TGTGCCAGCAGCTTAGATGAGCGGGGGGGCCTTGAGACCCAGTACTTC. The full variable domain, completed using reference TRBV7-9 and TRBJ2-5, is DTGVSQNPRHKITKRGQNVTFRCDPISEHNRLYWYRQTLGQGPEFLTYFQNEAQLEKSRLLSDRFSAERPKGSFSTLEIQRTEQGDSAMYLCASSLDERGGLETQYFGPGTRLLVL.

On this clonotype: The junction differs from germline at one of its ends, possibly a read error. The CDR3 loop is CASSQGELGQPQHF. The CDR3 DNA reads TGCGCCAGCAGTCAAGGTGAATTGGGTCAGCCCCAGCATTTT. The chain has TRBV4-1 and TRBJ1-5; D is unresolved. Germline V lookup: CDR1 MGHRA, CDR2 YSYEKL. The CDR3 extends over 14 amino acids.

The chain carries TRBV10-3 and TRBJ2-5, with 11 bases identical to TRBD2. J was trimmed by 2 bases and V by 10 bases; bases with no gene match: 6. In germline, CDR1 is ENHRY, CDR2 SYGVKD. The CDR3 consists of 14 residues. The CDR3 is CATRTSGLQETQYF. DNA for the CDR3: TGTGCCACCAGGACTAGCGGGCTACAAGAGACCCAGTACTTC.

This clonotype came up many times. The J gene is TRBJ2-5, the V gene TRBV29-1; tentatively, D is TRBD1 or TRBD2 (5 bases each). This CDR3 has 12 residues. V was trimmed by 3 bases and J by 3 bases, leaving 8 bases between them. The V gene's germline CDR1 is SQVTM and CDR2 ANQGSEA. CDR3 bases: TGCAGCGTTGACCTGGGGGAAGAGACCCAGTACTTC. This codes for CSVDLGEETQYF.

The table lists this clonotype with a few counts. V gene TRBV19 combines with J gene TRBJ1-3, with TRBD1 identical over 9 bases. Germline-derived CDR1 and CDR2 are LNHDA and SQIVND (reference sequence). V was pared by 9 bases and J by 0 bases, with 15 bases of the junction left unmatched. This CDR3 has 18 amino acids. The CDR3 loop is CASSPLGTGMSSGNTIYF. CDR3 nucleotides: TGTGCCAGCAGCCCCCTAGGGACAGGGATGAGCTCTGGAAACACCATATATTTT.

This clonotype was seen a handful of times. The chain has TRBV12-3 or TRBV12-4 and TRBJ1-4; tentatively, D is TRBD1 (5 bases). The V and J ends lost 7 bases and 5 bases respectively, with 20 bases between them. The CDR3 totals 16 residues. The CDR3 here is CASTLGAGHLNEKLFF. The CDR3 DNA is TGTGCCAGCACCCTCGGGGCCGGGCACCTAAATGAAAAACTGTTTTTT.

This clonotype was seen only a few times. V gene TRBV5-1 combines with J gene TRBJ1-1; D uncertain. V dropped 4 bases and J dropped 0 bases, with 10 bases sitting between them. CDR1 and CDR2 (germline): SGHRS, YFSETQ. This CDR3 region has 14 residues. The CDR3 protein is CASSGSNMNTEAFF. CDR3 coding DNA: TGCGCCAGCAGCGGAAGTAACATGAACACTGAAGCTTTCTTT.

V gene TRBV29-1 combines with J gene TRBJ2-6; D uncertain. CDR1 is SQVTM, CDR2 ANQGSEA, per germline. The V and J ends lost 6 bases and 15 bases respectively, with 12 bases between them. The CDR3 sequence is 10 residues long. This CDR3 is CSVAVGDLTF. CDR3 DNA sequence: TGCAGCGTGGCAGTGGGTGACCTGACTTTC.

The CDR3 reads CASSQESSGTGELFF. In nucleotides, the CDR3 is TGTGCCAGCAGCCAGGAATCTAGCGGGACCGGGGAGCTGTTTTTT. The chain carries TRBV7-6 and TRBJ2-2, with 8 positions matching TRBD2. Per the germline V gene, CDR1 is SGHVS and CDR2 is FNYEAQ. The CDR3 consists of 15 residues. J gave up 5 bases and V 5 bases, and 7 bases lay outside the gene matches.

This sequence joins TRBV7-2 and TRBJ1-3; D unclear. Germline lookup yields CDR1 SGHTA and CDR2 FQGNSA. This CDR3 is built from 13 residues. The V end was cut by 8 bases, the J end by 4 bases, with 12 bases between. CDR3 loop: CASWEAPGNTIYF. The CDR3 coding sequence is TGTGCCAGCTGGGAGGCGCCAGGAAACACCATATATTTT.